The source of this TCR beta chain is a study of beta chain features in type 1 diabetes. This CDR3 contains 13 residues. Germline loops: CDR1 MNHEY, CDR2 SMNVEV (reference sequence). For this clone: One end of the junction does not line up with germline, which may come from a read error.

The isolated RNA, all of it, was reverse transcribed, so expressed TCRB transcripts were what got sequenced. Sequenced by immunoSEQ multiplex PCR; TCRdb stores in-frame clones only, minus some. The sample lists around 300,000 clones, 7.5% to 9.5% occurring once. Sequenced sample: central memory CD4+ T cells from blood. The chain uses TRBV27 and TRBJ2-5; D is undetermined. The sequence was obtained from a woman aged 18-29 years in good health. The CDR3 nucleotides are TGTGCCAGCAGCTTATCGTACCAAGAGACCCAGTACTTC. Translation gives CASSLSYQETQYF.